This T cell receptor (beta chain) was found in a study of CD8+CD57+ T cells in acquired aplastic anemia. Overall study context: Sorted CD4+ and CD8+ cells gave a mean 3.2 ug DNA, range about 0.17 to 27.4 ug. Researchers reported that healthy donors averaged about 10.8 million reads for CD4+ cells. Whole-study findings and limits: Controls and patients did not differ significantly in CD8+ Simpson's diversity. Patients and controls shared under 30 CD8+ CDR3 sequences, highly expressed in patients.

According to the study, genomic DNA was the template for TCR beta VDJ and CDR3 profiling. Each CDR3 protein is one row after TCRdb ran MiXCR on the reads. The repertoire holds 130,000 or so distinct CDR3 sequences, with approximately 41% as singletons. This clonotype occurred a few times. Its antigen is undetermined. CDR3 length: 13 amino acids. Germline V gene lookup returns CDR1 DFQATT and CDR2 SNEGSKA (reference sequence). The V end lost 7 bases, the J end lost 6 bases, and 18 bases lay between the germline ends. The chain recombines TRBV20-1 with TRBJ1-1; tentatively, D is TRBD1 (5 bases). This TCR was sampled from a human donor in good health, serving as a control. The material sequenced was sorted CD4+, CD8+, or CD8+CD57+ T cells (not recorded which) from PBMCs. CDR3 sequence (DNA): TGCAGTGTCTATGGATGGGGGGACGCTGAAGCTTTCTTT. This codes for CSVYGWGDAEAFF.